This T cell receptor beta chain was found in a study of OX40 agonist ivuxolimab in advanced cancers. Study in general: Patients received ivuxolimab, an intravenous treatment, every 2 weeks at 0.01 to 10 mg/kg. Hepatocellular carcinoma, melanoma, renal cell or head and neck cancer occurred in dose-escalation patients. Study findings and constraints: Low normalized T-cell clonal expansion was additionally recorded for some nonresponders.

Trimming took off 3 bases at V and 2 bases at J, with 4 bases between the two ends. The CDR3 runs 11 residues. The V gene's germline CDR1 is DFQATT and CDR2 SNEGSKA (reference sequence). The assay was immunoSEQ multiplex PCR, and TCRdb's table has in-frame clones only and misses some. This table holds tens of thousands of clones, around 89% found once. About this clone: Antigen specificity is unknown. Other DNA sequences within the sample encode an identical CDR3.

Sequencing was performed on CD4+ or CD8+ T cells sorted from blood, taken in a trial of the OX40 agonist ivuxolimab. The receptor was derived from an adult with an advanced solid tumor such as melanoma, head and neck, liver or kidney cancer. The chain recombines TRBV20-1 with TRBJ2-5; D unresolved. The DNA for the CDR3 is TGCAGTGCTAGGGGGCAAGAGACCCAGTACTTC. This sequence encodes CSARGQETQYF.